Listed below are T cell receptor beta chains from one sample, sequenced in a study of CD8+ T cells in alopecia areata. Clones were read by immunoSEQ multiplex PCR, and TCRdb kept only the in-frame ones, dropping some. The sample includes hundreds of thousands of clones, about three fifths seen only once; the top ten take 0.45%. Specimen: CD4+ T cells sorted from blood, collected at week 0. These receptors originate from a human donor with alopecia areata. CDR3s include the opening cysteine and the closing phenylalanine or tryptophan. D genes are given only for firm matches. Only part of the rows carry a size: once, few, many, or a class if the clone is expanded.

abundance | d_gene | j_gene | v_gene | len | CDR3nt | CDR3aa
once | - | TRBJ2-7 | TRBV14 | 11 | TGTGCCAGCAGCAACTCCAACGAGCAGTACTTC | CASSNSNEQYF
- | TRBD2 | TRBJ2-1 | TRBV30 | 17 | TGTGCCTGGAGTGGAGCGGGGGCCTCGAGGGGATACAATGAGCAGTTCTTC | CAWSGAGASRGYNEQFF
- | TRBD1 | TRBJ1-1 | TRBV5-1 | 16 | TGCGCCAGCAGCTTGGAGTTGGGACAGACGAACACTGAAGCTTTCTTT | CASSLELGQTNTEAFF
- | - | TRBJ1-4 | TRBV29-1 | 13 | TGCAGCTTCATGGGGCTCTATAATGAAAAACTGTTTTTT | CSFMGLYNEKLFF
- | - | TRBJ2-7 | TRBV6-5 | 15 | TGTGCCAGCAGTTACCGGCCGGGACTGACCTACGAGCAGTACTTC | CASSYRPGLTYEQYF
- | TRBD2 | TRBJ2-7 | TRBV5-1 | 18 | TGCGCCAGCAGCTCTGGGACGGTCGCCGGGACTAGCGCGCACGAGCAGTACTTC | CASSSGTVAGTSAHEQYF
- | - | TRBJ1-1 | TRBV30 | 14 | TGTGCCTGGAGTGTAGGCCCCATGAACACTGAAGCTTTCTTT | CAWSVGPMNTEAFF
- | - | TRBJ1-1 | TRBV29-1 | 12 | TGCAGCGTAGGACCCCTGAACACTGAAGCTTTCTTT | CSVGPLNTEAFF
few | - | TRBJ1-2 | TRBV28 | 16 | TGTGCCAGCAGCAACCCGGGACGGATCCTTAACTATGGCTACACCTTC | CASSNPGRILNYGYTF
- | - | TRBJ2-1 | TRBV9 | 15 | TGTGCCAGCAGCCGAGACGGAAGCTCCTACAATGAGCAGTTCTTC | CASSRDGSSYNEQFF
once | - | TRBJ2-5 | TRBV30 | 15 | TGTGCCTGGAGTCTACGCCCGGGGGACCAAGAGACCCAGTACTTC | CAWSLRPGDQETQYF
few | - | TRBJ1-1 | TRBV19 | 13 | TGTGCCAGTAAGTCAGGGTTGAACACTGAAGCTTTCTTT | CASKSGLNTEAFF
- | - | TRBJ1-6 | TRBV30 | 16 | TGTGCCTGGAGCGAACCTCTGGGGGGAGGTAATTCACCCCTCCACTTT | CAWSEPLGGGNSPLHF
- | - | TRBJ1-1 | TRBV11-2 | 16 | TGTGCCAGCAGCCCACGGTGGACTAATTGGAACACTGAAGCTTTCTTT | CASSPRWTNWNTEAFF
- | TRBD1 | TRBJ2-5 | TRBV5-1 | 20 | TGCGCCAGCAGCTTGGCCCTGAGGACCTCAACAGGGGGTTTTACGGAGACCCAGTACTTC | CASSLALRTSTGGFTETQYF
- | - | TRBJ1-1 | TRBV4-1 | 15 | TGCGCCAGCACCCAAGTAGGAGCAGGGGACACTGAAGCTTTCTTT | CASTQVGAGDTEAFF
- | - | TRBJ1-5 | TRBV30 | 13 | TGTGCCTGGAGTAACGGTCTCGGTCAGCCCCAGCATTTT | CAWSNGLGQPQHF
few | - | TRBJ2-4 | TRBV10-3 | 16 | TGTGCCATCAGTGAGTCGTACCTGGGCAGTCGAAACATTCAGTACTTC | CAISESYLGSRNIQYF
- | - | TRBJ2-7 | TRBV11-2 | 13 | TGTGCCAGCAGCCCCTGGACTGCCTACGAGCAGTACTTC | CASSPWTAYEQYF
- | - | TRBJ2-7 | TRBV13 | 13 | TGTGCCAGCAGCTTAGGGGGTGAAGGCGAGCAGTACTTC | CASSLGGEGEQYF
- | - | TRBJ2-5 | TRBV4-2 | 13 | TGTGCCAGCAGCCAAGATCCCTCAGAGACCCAGTACTTC | CASSQDPSETQYF
- | TRBD2 | TRBJ2-1 | TRBV9 | 15 | TGTGCCAGCAGCTTTCTAGCGGGGGGTTCTAATGAGCAGTTCTTC | CASSFLAGGSNEQFF
- | - | TRBJ2-7 | TRBV9 | 15 | TGTGCCAGCAGCGTAGTATCTGGGGAAGGACGCGAGCAGTACTTC | CASSVVSGEGREQYF
- | - | TRBJ1-2 | TRBV30 | 13 | TGTGCCTGGTCGCGGGGGATGAACTATGGCTACACCTTC | CAWSRGMNYGYTF
few | TRBD2 | TRBJ2-1 | TRBV10-3 | 18 | TGTGCCATCAGTGAGGCGTTGGGGACTAGCGGGGTGGGGAATGAGCAGTTCTTC | CAISEALGTSGVGNEQFF
few | - | TRBJ2-7 | TRBV5-5 | 14 | TGTGCCAGCAGCTCATGGACAGAGGGCTACGAGCAGTACTTC | CASSSWTEGYEQYF
- | TRBD2 | TRBJ2-3 | TRBV4-1 | 15 | TGCGCCAGCAGCCCGCTAGCGGGGGGCACAGATACGCAGTATTTT | CASSPLAGGTDTQYF
few | TRBD1 | TRBJ2-7 | TRBV29-1 | 14 | TGCAGCGTCCCCGCGCAGGGGGCTTCCTACGAGCAGTACTTC | CSVPAQGASYEQYF
few | TRBD2 | TRBJ2-1 | TRBV10-2 | 12 | TGCGCCAGCAGTGAACAGCGGGAGACGCAGTTCTTC | CASSEQRETQFF
once | - | TRBJ1-5 | TRBV30 | 13 | TGTGCCTGGAGTGTAAGGGAACGGCAGCCCCAGCATTTT | CAWSVRERQPQHF
- | - | TRBJ2-6 | TRBV6-5 | 15 | TGTGCCAGCAGCCGTTCCCAGGCTGGGGCCAACGTCCTGACTTTC | CASSRSQAGANVLTF
many | TRBD1 | TRBJ1-5 | TRBV5-1 | 14 | TGCGCCAGCAGCTTGGGACAGGGGAGTCAGCCCCAGCATTTT | CASSLGQGSQPQHF
- | TRBD2 | TRBJ2-4 | TRBV4-1 | 16 | TGCGCCAGCAGCCAATCAGGCCTAGCGGGTCCAAACATAGGGTACTTC | CASSQSGLAGPNIGYF
- | TRBD1 | TRBJ1-1 | TRBV5-6 | 12 | TGTGCCAGCAGCTGGAGGGACAGGGAAGCTTTCTTT | CASSWRDREAFF
- | - | TRBJ2-3 | TRBV28 | 14 | TGTGCCAGCGGTAAATTAAGGGGAACAGATACGCAGTATTTT | CASGKLRGTDTQYF
- | TRBD2 | TRBJ2-1 | TRBV5-1 | 15 | TGCGCCAGCAGCCCGCGGACTAGCGGGAACGCTGAGCAGTTCTTC | CASSPRTSGNAEQFF
- | - | TRBJ2-5 | TRBV6-6 | 15 | TGTGCCAGCAGTTACAGTGGCGGAGATCAAGAGACCCAGTACTTC | CASSYSGGDQETQYF
- | - | TRBJ2-5 | TRBV4-1 | 13 | TGCGCCAGCAGCCAAGATCCAGGGGACACCCCGGACTTC | CASSQDPGDTPDF
- | - | TRBJ1-2 | TRBV30 | 15 | TGTGCCTGGGTCCCGGACTGGGCAGGAGACTATGGCTACACCTTC | CAWVPDWAGDYGYTF
- | - | TRBJ2-1 | TRBV19 | 18 | TGTGCCAGTAGTACCCGGTCTAGCGCGACGAGCTCCTACAATGAGCAGTTCTTC | CASSTRSSATSSYNEQFF
few | TRBD2 | TRBJ2-1 | TRBV18 | 15 | TGTGCCAGCTCACCGTGGACTAGCGAGTACAATGAGCAGTTCTTC | CASSPWTSEYNEQFF
- | TRBD1 | TRBJ1-2 | TRBV19 | 15 | TGTGCCAGTAGTATTGAGACGGGACAGTCCTATGGCTACACCTTC | CASSIETGQSYGYTF
- | - | TRBJ2-3 | TRBV30 | 15 | TGTGCCTGGAGTGGGCAGGCCACTAGCACAGATACGCAGTATTTT | CAWSGQATSTDTQYF
- | - | TRBJ2-2 | TRBV5-6 | 17 | TGTGCCAGCAGCTTGATGGCTATGGAATCAGGGACCGGGGAGCTGTTTTTT | CASSLMAMESGTGELFF
- | TRBD2 | TRBJ2-3 | TRBV29-1 | 15 | TGCAGCGTTAAGATTAGCGGGGGATACACAGATACGCAGTATTTT | CSVKISGGYTDTQYF
- | TRBD2 | TRBJ2-1 | TRBV5-1 | 16 | TGCGCCAGCAGCATTCGTAGCGGAGCGGGGTACAATGAGCAGTTCTTC | CASSIRSGAGYNEQFF
few | - | TRBJ2-7 | TRBV6-5 | 14 | TGTGCCAGCAGTTCCCGCAACGGGGCGGAGGAGCAGTACTTC | CASSSRNGAEEQYF
few | - | TRBJ2-3 | TRBV29-1 | 13 | TGCAGCGTTGCGGGCCTTGGCACAGATACGCAGTATTTT | CSVAGLGTDTQYF
few | - | TRBJ1-2 | TRBV28 | 12 | TGTGCCAGCAGTGAATGGGACTATGGCTACACCTTC | CASSEWDYGYTF
- | TRBD1 | TRBJ2-7 | TRBV6-5 | 13 | TGTGCCAGCAGTTGGGACAGAACCTACGAGCAGTACTTC | CASSWDRTYEQYF
- | - | TRBJ1-3 | TRBV7-9 | 13 | TGTGCCGGCCGGGAGGGACCTGGAAACACCATATATTTT | CAGREGPGNTIYF
few | TRBD2 | TRBJ2-7 | TRBV5-1 | 16 | TGCGCCAGCAGCTCCGGACGGACTAGCGTCTCATACGAGCAGTACTTC | CASSSGRTSVSYEQYF
- | TRBD1 | TRBJ1-1 | TRBV30 | 14 | TGTGCCTGGAGCCTGGGGACAGGCCGGCCTGAAGCTTTCTTT | CAWSLGTGRPEAFF
few | - | TRBJ2-5 | TRBV5-1 | 14 | TGCGCCAGCAGCTACCGGGACGGAGGGGAGACCCAGTACTTC | CASSYRDGGETQYF
- | TRBD2 | TRBJ2-7 | TRBV25-1 | 13 | TGTGCCAGCCGGCCCGGGACTAGCTACTCGCAGTACTTC | CASRPGTSYSQYF
- | - | TRBJ1-1 | TRBV2 | 14 | TGTGCCACCAACGGGAGGAGTCGGAGGGCTGAAGCTTTCTTT | CATNGRSRRAEAFF
- | TRBD2 | TRBJ2-1 | TRBV19 | 16 | TGTGCCAGTAGAAGGACTAGCGGGGTTTCCTACAATGAGCAGTTCTTC | CASRRTSGVSYNEQFF
- | - | TRBJ2-4 | TRBV27 | 13 | TGTGCCAGCAGTTCCGCCTTGGCCAACATTCAGTACTTC | CASSSALANIQYF